One TCR beta chain is described in this entry. Its antigen is currently unknown. This specimen belongs to a study of response to subunit inactivated influenza vaccine. Findings and caveats of the study: Few new T cells, the authors suggested, are recruited by each seasonal influenza vaccination.

TCRdb re-called the RT-PCR reads with MiXCR, one entry per CDR3 protein. The data contain some 600,000 distinct CDR3 sequences, roughly 15% of them singletons. Germline lookup yields CDR1 MNHEY and CDR2 SVGEGT. V lost 6 bases to trimming and J lost 2 bases, with 11 bases between them. CDR3 length equals 14 residues. The chain recombines TRBV6-2 or TRBV6-3 with TRBJ2-1; unclear D gene. This sequence originates from a man aged 45-65 years who received an inactivated influenza vaccine. The sequencing here drew on PBMCs from blood, taken 14 to 15 days before vaccination. This CDR3 reads CASRGSGPYNEQFF. CDR3 nucleotide sequence: TGTGCCAGCAGGGGAAGTGGGCCCTACAATGAGCAGTTCTTC.